The rows below give T cell receptor beta chains drawn from one sample of a study of T cells in Graves' hyperthyroidism and ophthalmopathy. One entry per CDR3 protein, called by TCRdb with MiXCR from the multiplex PCR reads. Counted here are under 550,000 distinct CDR3 sequences, about 20% occurring once; the ten biggest clones make up over 45%. Sequencing was done on a sample of blood. Receptor source: a man in his forties with Graves' ophthalmopathy. Each CDR3 is given with its conserved first and last residue. A D gene is named only where the DNA matches it firmly. Rows give clone size only sometimes, using once, few, many, or a class for an expanded clone.

V	J	size	D	DNA	CDR3
TRBV12-3/TRBV12-4	TRBJ2-7	NA	NA	TGTGCCAGCAGTTTTTCGCAGGGTCGGAGCGAGCAGTACTTC	CASSFSQGRSEQYF
TRBV2	TRBJ1-5	NA	NA	TGTGCCTGCAGTGAATGGGATAGCAATCAGCCCCAGCATTTT	CACSEWDSNQPQHF
TRBV7-8	TRBJ2-2	many	TRBD2	TGTGCCAGCAGCTTGCCCGCCGCGGGAGTTGTGACCGGGGAGCTGTTTTTT	CASSLPAAGVVTGELFF
TRBV6-1	TRBJ2-5	few	NA	TGTGCCAGCAGTGCCCTTAATATACAAGAGACCCAGTACTTC	CASSALNIQETQYF
TRBV2	TRBJ2-1	NA	NA	TGTGCCAGCAGCTCCACTTGGGGGCAGTTCTTC	CASSSTWGQFF
TRBV6-2/TRBV6-3	TRBJ2-1	NA	TRBD1	TGTGCCAGCAGTTACTACAGGGGGGTTAGCTATGAGCAGTTCTTC	CASSYYRGVSYEQFF
TRBV19	TRBJ2-5	NA	TRBD1	TGTGCCAGTAACCCACAGGGGCAAGAGACCCAGTACTTC	CASNPQGQETQYF
TRBV5-1	TRBJ2-7	many	TRBD2	TGCGCCAGCAGCTTGGGAGGCGGGAGGGCCGCTTACGAGCAGTACTTC	CASSLGGGRAAYEQYF
TRBV12-3/TRBV12-4	TRBJ2-5	many	NA	TGTGCCAGCAGTTTGACAACAGGGTACCAAGAGACCCAGTACTTC	CASSLTTGYQETQYF
TRBV5-1	TRBJ2-1	few	NA	TGCGCCAGCAGCTTGGCCTGGGCAGGGGCGAGTGAGCAGTTCTTC	CASSLAWAGASEQFF
TRBV19	TRBJ1-1	NA	TRBD1	TGTGCCAGTAGTATAGACAGGACAGGGAACACTGAAGCTTTCTTT	CASSIDRTGNTEAFF
TRBV18	TRBJ2-3	NA	NA	TGTGCCAGCTCACTTCTGGCAGGGCTAAATCCTAGCACAGATACGCAGTATTTT	CASSLLAGLNPSTDTQYF
TRBV10-3	TRBJ1-3	NA	NA	TGTGCCATCAGTGAGGCAGGGAGAAACACCATATATTTT	CAISEAGRNTIYF
TRBV12-3/TRBV12-4	TRBJ2-1	few	TRBD2	TGTGCCAGCAGTCCAAGAGGGGGGGGGGTAGCGGGGGGGCAGAATGAGCAGTTCTTC	CASSPRGGGVAGGQNEQFF
TRBV2	TRBJ1-6	many	TRBD1	TGTGCCAGCAGTGACATGGGACAGGGTAATTCACCCCTCCACTTT	CASSDMGQGNSPLHF
TRBV5-1	TRBJ2-3	few	TRBD2	TGCGCCAGCAGCTCCGGGACTAGCGGGGGAGCCCAGTATTTT	CASSSGTSGGAQYF
TRBV28	TRBJ2-4	NA	NA	TGTGCCAGCAGTTTCCCCCAGGGTTCACTAGCCAAAAACATTCAGTACTTC	CASSFPQGSLAKNIQYF
TRBV28	TRBJ2-2	NA	TRBD2	TGTGCCAGCAGGGTACTAGCGGGAGTAGTCGGGGAGCTGTTTTTT	CASRVLAGVVGELFF
TRBV6-1	TRBJ1-1	many	NA	TGTGCCAGCAGTTCCTCTCTACGGGGGCGAGCTGAAGCTTTCTTT	CASSSSLRGRAEAFF
TRBV13	TRBJ2-2	few	NA	TGTGCCAGCAGATCGGGACTTGTGGGGTTGGCCGGGGAGCTGTTTTTT	CASRSGLVGLAGELFF
TRBV11-3	TRBJ2-3	NA	TRBD2	TGTGCCAGCAGCTTAGAGGGGGCTAGCGGGGCCGCCAGAGATACGCAGTATTTT	CASSLEGASGAARDTQYF
TRBV27	TRBJ2-3	NA	NA	TGTGCCAGCAGTTTATCAAGCGGAGCTCGCCTGGATACGCAGTATTTT	CASSLSSGARLDTQYF
TRBV6-1	TRBJ2-1	few	TRBD2	TGTGCCAGCAGTGCCCGGGTGGGACTAGCGCAGTCTTACAATGAGCAGTTCTTC	CASSARVGLAQSYNEQFF
TRBV7-6	TRBJ2-1	few	NA	TGTGCCAGCAGCTTGTCCGTTAGCTCCTACAATGAGCAGTTCTTC	CASSLSVSSYNEQFF
TRBV19	TRBJ1-5	NA	NA	TGTGCCAGTAGTATAGCAGAGAATCAGCCCCAGCATTTT	CASSIAENQPQHF
TRBV19	TRBJ2-5	NA	NA	TGTGCCAGTAGTATCAAGGGACAAGAGACCCAGTACTTC	CASSIKGQETQYF
TRBV7-9	TRBJ1-5	NA	NA	TGTGCCAGCAGCTTAGGGGGGGCAGGCCTCGTTCAGCCCCAGCATTTT	CASSLGGAGLVQPQHF
TRBV12-3/TRBV12-4	TRBJ2-5	NA	NA	TGTGCCAGCAGTTTAAATACAGGGATGGAGACCCAGTACTTC	CASSLNTGMETQYF
TRBV20-1	TRBJ2-1	many	NA	TGCAGTGCTAGAGATATCACGGGAACAAACAATGAGCAGTTCTTC	CSARDITGTNNEQFF
TRBV12-3/TRBV12-4	TRBJ2-5	many	TRBD1	TGTGCCAGCAGAAACAAAGGACAGGGCTTACGGGAGACCCAGTACTTC	CASRNKGQGLRETQYF
TRBV13	TRBJ1-2	few	TRBD1	TGTGCCAGCAGCCGGGGACAGGGACTGGAAGGCTACACCTTC	CASSRGQGLEGYTF
TRBV11-2	TRBJ2-1	many	NA	TGTGCCAGCAGCCTACTAGTTAATGAGCAGTTCTTC	CASSLLVNEQFF
TRBV11-2	TRBJ2-1	many	NA	TGTGCCAGCGGCCCGTCTCAGATCATCTACAATGAGCAGTTCTTC	CASGPSQIIYNEQFF
TRBV7-8	TRBJ1-5	many	TRBD1	TGTGCCAGCAGCGCAGGGGGCGGACATCAGCCCCAGCATTTT	CASSAGGGHQPQHF
TRBV10-3	TRBJ1-1	few	NA	TGTGCCATCAGTGACCCGAACGGGGGCTATAACACTGAAGCTTTCTTT	CAISDPNGGYNTEAFF
TRBV20-1	TRBJ2-2	NA	NA	TGCAGTGCCTCTCACGGGTACACCGAGGAGCTGTTTTTT	CSASHGYTEELFF
TRBV28	TRBJ1-5	NA	NA	TGTGCCAGCAGTTTACAGGGACACAATCAGCCCCAGCATTTT	CASSLQGHNQPQHF
TRBV20-1	TRBJ2-1	NA	NA	TGCAGTGCTAGAGAAAGGGGGGGTAGAAATGAGCAGTTCTTC	CSARERGGRNEQFF
TRBV12-3/TRBV12-4	TRBJ1-1	many	NA	TGTGCCAGCAGTTTGGGCCTCCGGGACTCAGCAGCTTTCTTT	CASSLGLRDSAAFF
TRBV28	TRBJ2-4	few	NA	TGTGCCAGCAGCCCCGGGAGCCCGAAAAACATTCAGTACTTC	CASSPGSPKNIQYF
TRBV30	TRBJ1-2	NA	NA	TGTGCCTGGAGTAGAGTGAATAACTATGGCTACACCTTC	CAWSRVNNYGYTF
TRBV6-1	TRBJ1-4	many	NA	TGTGCCAGCATTCTCGCCCACGGCGTTTCAACTAATGAAAAACTGTTTTTT	CASILAHGVSTNEKLFF
TRBV30	TRBJ1-2	many	NA	TGTGCCTTCACCCGAGGGGGGTATGGCTACACCTTC	CAFTRGGYGYTF
TRBV27	TRBJ2-2	few	NA	TGTGCCAGCAGTTTAATTATCCCCGGGGAGCTGTTTTTT	CASSLIIPGELFF
TRBV11-2	TRBJ1-1	NA	TRBD1	TGTGCCAGCAGCCTGGGGACAGGCGGGGGGAACACTGAAGCTTTCTTT	CASSLGTGGGNTEAFF